This T cell receptor (beta chain) is drawn from a study of shared clonotypes between healthy human individuals. The wider study: Donor ages ranged 18 to 49 years: a couple of women, three men.

Study-wide findings and caveats: Limitation of the genetic and exposure-history diversity represented came from the few donors.

With regard to this clone: Its antigen is unknown.

The CDR3 is made up of 18 amino acids. V lost 0 bases to trimming and J lost 0 bases, with 12 bases between them. Germline V gives CDR1 LGHNA, CDR2 YNFKEQ. Only in-frame clones appear in the TCRdb table, and some are missing; sequencing was by immunoSEQ multiplex PCR. The sample has over a million clones; around 78% are singletons. The material sequenced was memory CD4+ T cells from PBMCs. Subset reported: CD45RA-negative fraction. The chain employs TRBV4-2 and TRBJ2-6; possibly TRBD1 for D (5 bases). The sequence was obtained from a man younger than 35 in good health. Some clones in this sample may be carry-over from other donors' samples. CDR3 coding DNA: TGTGCCAGCAGCCAAGAGGGCAGGGTAGGCTCTGGGGCCAACGTCCTGACTTTC. It translates to CASSQEGRVGSGANVLTF.